Listed below are T cell receptor beta chains from one sample, sequenced in a study of molecular identifiers for immune sequencing clone quantification. MiXCR, applied by TCRdb to the PCR reads, yields one record per CDR3 protein. The sample lists hundreds of thousands of distinct CDR3 sequences, roughly 24% seen once, with about 0.71% in the top ten. Sequencing was done on a sample of naive CD8+ T cells from blood, with Jurkat cell RNA spiked in. These receptors were collected from a human donor in good health. Some libraries in this study had Jurkat cell RNA spiked in. Both conserved end residues are trimmed from each CDR3. A D gene is named only where the DNA matches it firmly.

j_gene	d_gene	v_gene	CDR3aa
TRBJ2-3	NA	TRBV12-3/TRBV12-4	ASSFQTRTDTQY
TRBJ2-4	NA	TRBV12-3/TRBV12-4	ASSLSLAKNIQY
TRBJ2-6	TRBD1	TRBV13	ASSSTGGYIGANVLT
TRBJ2-2	NA	TRBV4-3	ASSHEQESRTGELF
TRBJ2-1	TRBD2	TRBV7-9	ASRTKYGGAADEQF
TRBJ2-1	NA	TRBV19	ASSIWGQGNNEQF
TRBJ2-1	NA	TRBV4-1	ASSQDPPTSGGENEQF
TRBJ2-7	NA	TRBV30	ACSGAEYEQY
TRBJ2-2	NA	TRBV6-5	ASSYRPSGELF
TRBJ2-3	NA	TRBV4-2	ASSQDLGVNTDTQY
TRBJ1-1	NA	TRBV27	ASSSTYYTEAF
TRBJ2-1	NA	TRBV7-9	ASSPQGPYYNEQF
TRBJ2-1	NA	TRBV9	ASSANSLPGDGEQF
TRBJ2-3	TRBD2	TRBV7-9	ASSILAGGPIDTQY
TRBJ2-3	NA	TRBV28	ASSPWTIFFTDTQY
TRBJ1-1	NA	TRBV4-1	ASSQVLGGFTEAF
TRBJ1-1	NA	TRBV6-2/TRBV6-3	ASSYGDWDTEAF
TRBJ1-4	TRBD1	TRBV19	ASSMGQGIGEKLF
TRBJ2-7	NA	TRBV20-1	SARGQDDEQY
TRBJ1-5	NA	TRBV15	ATSRGQLRPQH
TRBJ2-3	NA	TRBV7-9	ASSFLAIGTDTQY
TRBJ2-2	TRBD2	TRBV4-1	ASSQVLAGGGELF
TRBJ1-1	NA	TRBV5-1	ASRSGLITEAL
TRBJ2-5	TRBD1	TRBV5-1	ASSYGQAEETQY
TRBJ2-7	TRBD2	TRBV20-1	SASTPSGLVYEQY